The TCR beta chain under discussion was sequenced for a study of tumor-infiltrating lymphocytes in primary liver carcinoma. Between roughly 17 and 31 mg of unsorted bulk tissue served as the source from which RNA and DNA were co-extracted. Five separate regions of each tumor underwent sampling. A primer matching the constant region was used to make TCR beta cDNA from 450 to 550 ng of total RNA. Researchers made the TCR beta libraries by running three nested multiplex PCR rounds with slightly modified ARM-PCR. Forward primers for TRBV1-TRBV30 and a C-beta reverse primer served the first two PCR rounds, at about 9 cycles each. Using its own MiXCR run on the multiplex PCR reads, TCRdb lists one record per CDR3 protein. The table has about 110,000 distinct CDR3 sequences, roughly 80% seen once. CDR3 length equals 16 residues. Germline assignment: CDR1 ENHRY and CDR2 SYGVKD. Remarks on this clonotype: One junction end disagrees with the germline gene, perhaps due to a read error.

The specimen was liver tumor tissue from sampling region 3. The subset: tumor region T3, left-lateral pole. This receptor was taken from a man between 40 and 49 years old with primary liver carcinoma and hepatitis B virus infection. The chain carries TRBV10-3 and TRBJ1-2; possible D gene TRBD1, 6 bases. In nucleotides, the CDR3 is TGTGCCATCAGTGAGTCAACAGGGCTCTCAGCCTATGACTACAGCTTC. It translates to CAISESTGLSAYDYSF.